This T cell receptor beta chain was found in a study of T cells in Graves' hyperthyroidism and ophthalmopathy. Study findings and constraints: Most thyroid clonotypes that were expanded above 0.001 also turned up in blood.

Amplification yielded TCR beta CDR3 regions, with RNA transcripts as the source. Using the HTBI primer set, a first-round RT-PCR was run on the TCR CDR3. Each CDR3 protein is one row after TCRdb ran MiXCR on the multiplex PCR reads. The sample carries roughly 560,000 distinct CDR3 sequences, 14% to 15% recorded once. The V end was cut by 0 bases, the J end by 9 bases, with 12 bases between. This CDR3 spans 14 amino acids. CDR1 and CDR2 from the germline V gene are LGHDT and YNNKEL (reference sequence). Points on this clonotype: Its antigen is not identified.

The V gene is TRBV3-1, the J gene TRBJ1-5; D unclear. Sequencing input: blood. The receptor comes from a woman aged 35 to 49 with Graves' ophthalmopathy. The CDR3 DNA follows: TGTGCCAGCAGCCAAGATACAACGCCGCGGCCCCAGCATTTT. The encoded protein is CASSQDTTPRPQHF.